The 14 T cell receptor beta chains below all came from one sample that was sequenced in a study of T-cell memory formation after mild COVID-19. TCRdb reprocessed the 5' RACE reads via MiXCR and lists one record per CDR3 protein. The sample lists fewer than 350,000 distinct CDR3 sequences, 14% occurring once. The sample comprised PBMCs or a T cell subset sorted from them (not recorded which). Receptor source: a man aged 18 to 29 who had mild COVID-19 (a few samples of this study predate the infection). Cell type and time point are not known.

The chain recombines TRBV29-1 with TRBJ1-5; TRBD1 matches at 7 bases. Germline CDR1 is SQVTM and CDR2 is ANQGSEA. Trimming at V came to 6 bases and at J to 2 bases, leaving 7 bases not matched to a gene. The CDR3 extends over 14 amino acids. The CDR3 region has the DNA TGCAGCGTCGCCTACAGGGGTGGCAATCAGCCCCAGCATTTT. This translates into CSVAYRGGNQPQHF.

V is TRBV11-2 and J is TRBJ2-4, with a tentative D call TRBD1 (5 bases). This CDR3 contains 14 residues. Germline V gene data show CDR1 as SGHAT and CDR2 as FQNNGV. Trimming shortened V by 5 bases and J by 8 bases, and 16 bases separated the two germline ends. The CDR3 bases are TGTGCCAGCAGCCCCTGGACAACCGGAGACATTCAGTACTTC. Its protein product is CASSPWTTGDIQYF.

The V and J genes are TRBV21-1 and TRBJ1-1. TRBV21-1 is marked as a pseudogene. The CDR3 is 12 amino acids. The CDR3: CASSNPYTEAFF. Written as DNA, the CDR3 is TGTGCCAGCAGCAACCCTTACACTGAAGCTTTCTTT.

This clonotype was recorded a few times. The CDR3 DNA sequence: TGTGCCAGCAGGAAAGTGGGATTGAAGGTCGGCACTGAAGCTTTCTTT. It specifies CASRKVGLKVGTEAFF. The chain joins TRBV11-2 to TRBJ1-1; no reliable D call. The CDR3 has 16 amino acids. V was cut by 6 bases and J by 4 bases, with 21 bases left in between. Germline values: CDR1 SGHAT, CDR2 FQNNGV.

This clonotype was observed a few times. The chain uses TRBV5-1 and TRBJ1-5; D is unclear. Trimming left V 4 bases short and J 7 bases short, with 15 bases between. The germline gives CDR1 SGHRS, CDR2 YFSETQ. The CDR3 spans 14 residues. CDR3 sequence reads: CASSPGGFEQPQHF. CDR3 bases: TGCGCCAGCAGCCCTGGCGGGTTCGAGCAGCCCCAGCATTTT.

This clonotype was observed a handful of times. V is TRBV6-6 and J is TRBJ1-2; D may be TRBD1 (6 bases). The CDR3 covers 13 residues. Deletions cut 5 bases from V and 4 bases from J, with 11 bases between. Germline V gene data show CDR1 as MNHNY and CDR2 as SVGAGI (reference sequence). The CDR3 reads CASSLDRSYGYTF. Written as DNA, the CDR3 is TGTGCCAGCAGTCTCGACAGGTCCTATGGCTACACCTTC.

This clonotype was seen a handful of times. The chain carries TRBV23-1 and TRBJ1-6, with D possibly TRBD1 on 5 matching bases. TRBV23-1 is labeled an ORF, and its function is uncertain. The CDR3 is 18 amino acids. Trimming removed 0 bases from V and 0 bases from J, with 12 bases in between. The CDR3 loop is CASSQSNRSSSYNSPLHF. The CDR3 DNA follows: TGCGCCAGCAGTCAATCAAACAGGTCAAGCTCCTATAATTCACCCCTCCACTTT.

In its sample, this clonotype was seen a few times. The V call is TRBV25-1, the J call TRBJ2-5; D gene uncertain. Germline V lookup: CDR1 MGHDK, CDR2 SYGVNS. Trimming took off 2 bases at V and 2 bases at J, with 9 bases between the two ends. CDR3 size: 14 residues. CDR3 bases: TGTGCCAGCAGTGAAGGCCAGCTGCAAGAGACCCAGTACTTC. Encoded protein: CASSEGQLQETQYF.

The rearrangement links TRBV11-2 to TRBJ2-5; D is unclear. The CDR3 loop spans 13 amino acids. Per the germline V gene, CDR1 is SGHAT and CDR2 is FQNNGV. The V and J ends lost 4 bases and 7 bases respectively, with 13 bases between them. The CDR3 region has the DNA TGTGCCAGCAGCTCAAACAGTGGTGGGACCCAGTACTTC. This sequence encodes CASSSNSGGTQYF.

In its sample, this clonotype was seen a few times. The CDR3 DNA reads as TGTGCCAGCAGGTATCACCCCGGAGGGGGTAGGGGCACTGAAGCTTTCTTT. Its translation is CASRYHPGGGRGTEAFF. This chain joins TRBV6-5 and TRBJ1-1; tentatively, D is TRBD1 (6 bases). The CDR3 is 17 amino acids. Germline V gene lookup returns CDR1 MNHEY and CDR2 SVGAGI. V shed 6 bases and J shed 4 bases, with 24 bases lying between them.

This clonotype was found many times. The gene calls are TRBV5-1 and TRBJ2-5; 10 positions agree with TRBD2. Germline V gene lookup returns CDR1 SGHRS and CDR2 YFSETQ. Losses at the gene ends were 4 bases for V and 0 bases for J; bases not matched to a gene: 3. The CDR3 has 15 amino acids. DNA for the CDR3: TGCGCCAGCAGCCAAGGACTAGCGGACCAAGAGACCCAGTACTTC. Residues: CASSQGLADQETQYF.

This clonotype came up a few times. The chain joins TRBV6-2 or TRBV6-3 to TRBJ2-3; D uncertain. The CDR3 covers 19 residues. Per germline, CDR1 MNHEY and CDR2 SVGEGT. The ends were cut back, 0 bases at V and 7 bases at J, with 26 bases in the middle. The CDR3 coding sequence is TGTGCCAGCAGTTACTCGAAAAGTGTCCGCGACACCTCCCGGCATACGCAGTATTTT. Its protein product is CASSYSKSVRDTSRHTQYF.

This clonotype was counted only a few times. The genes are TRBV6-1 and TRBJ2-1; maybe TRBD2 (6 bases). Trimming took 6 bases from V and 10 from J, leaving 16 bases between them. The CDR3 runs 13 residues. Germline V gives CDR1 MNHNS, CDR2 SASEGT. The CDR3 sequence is CASRQTGAGEQFF. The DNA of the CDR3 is TGTGCCAGCAGGCAAACAGGCGCGGGGGAGCAGTTCTTC.

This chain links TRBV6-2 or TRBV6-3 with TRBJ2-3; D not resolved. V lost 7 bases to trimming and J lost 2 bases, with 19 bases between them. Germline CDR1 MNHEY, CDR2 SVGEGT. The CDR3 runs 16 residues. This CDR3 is CASTSGPKDFTDTQYF. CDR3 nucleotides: TGTGCCAGCACTTCGGGCCCGAAGGATTTCACAGATACGCAGTATTTT.